The 8 T cell receptor beta chains below all came from one sample that was sequenced in a study of blood T cell repertoires in COVID-19. Clones were read by immunoSEQ multiplex PCR, and TCRdb kept only the in-frame ones, dropping some. This sample has approximately 130,000 clones, with roughly four fifths found just once. The sequenced material came from PBMCs or T cells enriched from blood (not recorded which). These receptors were taken from a young man who had recovered from COVID-19.

This chain connects TRBV3-1 (or the pseudogene TRBV3-2) to TRBJ1-5, with D possibly being TRBD1 (5 bases). V lost 0 bases, J lost 2 bases, and 11 bases lay in between. This CDR3 region has 16 residues. Germline loops: CDR1 LGHDT, CDR2 YNNKEL (reference sequence). The CDR3 DNA is TGTGCCAGCAGCCAAGATCAAGGAGGGGGCAATCAGCCCCAGCATTTT. Translating gives CASSQDQGGGNQPQHF.

This chain connects TRBV5-6 to TRBJ2-4; D may be TRBD1 (5 bases). Trimming cost V 7 bases and J 8 bases, with 19 bases left between them. The CDR3 sequence is 14 residues long. Germline assignment: CDR1 SGHDT and CDR2 YYEEEE. The CDR3 bases are TGTGCCAGCCAAGACAGCCGGAATCGGTACATTCAGTACTTC. It specifies CASQDSRNRYIQYF.

The rearrangement links TRBV6-5 to TRBJ1-6; the match to TRBD1 covers 8 bases. This CDR3 spans 16 amino acids. V lost 4 bases and J lost 12; bases outside the gene matches: 14. Germline CDR1 is MNHEY and CDR2 is SVGAGI. CDR3 nucleotides: TGTGCCAGCAGTTCAGACAGGGGCCATTCGGTGATACCCCTCCACTTT. Protein sequence: CASSSDRGHSVIPLHF.

This clone was seen many times. This chain connects TRBV19 to TRBJ1-1; D remains ambiguous. Germline V gene lookup returns CDR1 LNHDA and CDR2 SQIVND (reference sequence). This CDR3 has 13 amino acids. Trimming shortened V by 3 bases and J by 1 base, and 6 bases separated the two germline ends. The DNA of the CDR3 is TGTGCCAGTAGTATGGAGTGGAACACTGAAGCTTTCTTT. This encodes CASSMEWNTEAFF.

The J gene is TRBJ1-1, the V gene TRBV10-3; a possible D gene is TRBD1 (6 bases). The CDR3 length is 14 residues. Germline V gene data show CDR1 as ENHRY and CDR2 as SYGVKD. The V end lost 5 bases, the J end lost 0 bases, and 10 bases lay between the germline ends. The CDR3 DNA is TGTGCCATCAGTACAGGGTACATGAACACTGAAGCTTTCTTT. It codes for CAISTGYMNTEAFF.

The gene calls are TRBV5-1 and TRBJ1-1; 8 bases match TRBD1. This CDR3 spans 13 amino acids. Germline CDR1 and CDR2: SGHRS and YFSETQ. The trim removed 3 bases at V and 4 bases at J, leaving 2 bases unmatched. CDR3 sequence: CASSWTGITEAFF. In DNA, the CDR3 is TGCGCCAGCAGCTGGACAGGGATCACTGAAGCTTTCTTT.

This chain links TRBV21-1 with TRBJ2-4; TRBD1, as called in the table, went unchecked against the DNA. TRBV21-1 is deemed a pseudogene. The CDR3 runs to 10 residues. CDR3 region: CAGPVDIQYF. In DNA form, the CDR3 reads TGTGCCGGCCCCGTGGACATTCAGTACTTC.

The J gene is TRBJ2-2, the V gene TRBV27; D call uncertain. The CDR3 is made up of 14 amino acids. V lost 3 bases to trimming and J lost 7 bases, with 12 bases between them. CDR1 MNHEY and CDR2 SMNVEV come from the germline V gene (reference sequence). CDR3 DNA sequence: TGTGCCAGCAGTTTTCCGGAATCGGGCGGGGAGCTGTTTTTT. Protein product: CASSFPESGGELFF.